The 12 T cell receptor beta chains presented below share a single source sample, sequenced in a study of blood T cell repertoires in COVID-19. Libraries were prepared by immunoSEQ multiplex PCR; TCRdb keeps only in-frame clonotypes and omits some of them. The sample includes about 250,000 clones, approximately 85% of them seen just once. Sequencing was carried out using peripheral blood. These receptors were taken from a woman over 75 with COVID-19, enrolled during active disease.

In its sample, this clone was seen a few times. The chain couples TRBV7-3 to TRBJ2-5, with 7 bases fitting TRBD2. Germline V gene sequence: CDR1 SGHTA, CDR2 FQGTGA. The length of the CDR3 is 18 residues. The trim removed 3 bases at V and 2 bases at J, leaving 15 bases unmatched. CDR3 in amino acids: CASSFWGFGRGRQETQYF. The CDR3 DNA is TGTGCCAGCAGCTTTTGGGGTTTTGGGCGGGGGAGGCAAGAGACCCAGTACTTC.

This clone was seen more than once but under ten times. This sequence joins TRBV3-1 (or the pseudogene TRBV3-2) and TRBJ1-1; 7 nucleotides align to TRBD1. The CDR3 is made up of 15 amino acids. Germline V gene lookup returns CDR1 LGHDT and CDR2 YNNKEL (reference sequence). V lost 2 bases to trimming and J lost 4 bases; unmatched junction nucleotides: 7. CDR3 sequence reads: CASSQPGGGRTEAFF. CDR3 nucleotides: TGTGCCAGCAGCCAACCAGGGGGAGGTCGCACTGAAGCTTTCTTT.

This CDR3 is CASSEQGDNSPLHF. DNA of the CDR3: TGTGCCAGCAGTGAGCAGGGGGATAATTCACCCCTCCACTTT. V usage is TRBV2 and J usage is TRBJ1-6; the match to TRBD1 covers 7 bases. Germline lookup yields CDR1 SNHLY and CDR2 FYNNEI. V lost 3 bases to trimming and J lost 5 bases; unmatched junction nucleotides: 1. The CDR3 is 14 residues long.

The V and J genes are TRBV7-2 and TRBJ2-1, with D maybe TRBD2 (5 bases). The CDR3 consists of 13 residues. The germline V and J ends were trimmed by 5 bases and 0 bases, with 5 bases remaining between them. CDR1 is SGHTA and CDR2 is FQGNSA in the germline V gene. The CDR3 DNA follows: TGTGCCAGCAGCCGGGGCTCCTACAATGAGCAGTTCTTC. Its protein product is CASSRGSYNEQFF.

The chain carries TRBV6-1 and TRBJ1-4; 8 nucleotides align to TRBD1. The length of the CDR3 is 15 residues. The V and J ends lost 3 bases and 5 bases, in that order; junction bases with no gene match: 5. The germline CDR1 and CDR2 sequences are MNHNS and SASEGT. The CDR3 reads CASSEGDRMNEKLFF. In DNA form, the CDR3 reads TGTGCCAGCAGTGAGGGGGACAGGATGAATGAAAAACTGTTTTTT.

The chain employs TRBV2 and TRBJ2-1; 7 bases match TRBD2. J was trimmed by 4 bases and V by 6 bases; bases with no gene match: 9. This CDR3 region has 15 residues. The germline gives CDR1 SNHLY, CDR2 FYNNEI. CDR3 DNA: TGTGCCAGCAGCCAGACTAGCCCCGTTTACAATGAGCAGTTCTTC. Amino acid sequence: CASSQTSPVYNEQFF.

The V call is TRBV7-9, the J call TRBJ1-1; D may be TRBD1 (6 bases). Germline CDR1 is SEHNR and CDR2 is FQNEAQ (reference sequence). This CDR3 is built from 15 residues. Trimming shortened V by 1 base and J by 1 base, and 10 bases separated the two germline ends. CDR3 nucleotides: TGTGCCAGCAGCTTAGGGACAGCTGAGAACACTGAAGCTTTCTTT. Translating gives CASSLGTAENTEAFF.

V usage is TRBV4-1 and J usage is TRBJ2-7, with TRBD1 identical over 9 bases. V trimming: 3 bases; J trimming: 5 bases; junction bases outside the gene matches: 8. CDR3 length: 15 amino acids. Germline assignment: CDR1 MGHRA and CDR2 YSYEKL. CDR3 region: CASSHIGQGRDEQYV. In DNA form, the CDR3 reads TGCGCCAGCAGCCACATCGGACAGGGGAGGGACGAGCAGTACGTC.

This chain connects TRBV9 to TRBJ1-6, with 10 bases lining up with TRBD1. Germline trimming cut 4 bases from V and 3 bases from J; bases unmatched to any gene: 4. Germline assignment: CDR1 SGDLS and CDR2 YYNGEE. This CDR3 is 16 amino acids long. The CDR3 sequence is CASSSGQGLYNSPLHF. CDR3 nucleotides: TGTGCCAGCAGCTCGGGACAGGGGCTCTATAATTCACCCCTCCACTTT.

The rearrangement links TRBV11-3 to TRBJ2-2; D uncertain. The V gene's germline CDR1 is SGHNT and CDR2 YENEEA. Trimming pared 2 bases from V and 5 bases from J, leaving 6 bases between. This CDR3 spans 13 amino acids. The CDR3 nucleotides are TGTGCCAGCAGCTTATACGGGACCGGGGAGCTGTTTTTT. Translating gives CASSLYGTGELFF.

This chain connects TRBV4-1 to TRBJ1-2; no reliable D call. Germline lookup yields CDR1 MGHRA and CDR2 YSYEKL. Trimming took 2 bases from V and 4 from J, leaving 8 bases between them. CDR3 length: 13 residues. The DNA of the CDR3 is TGCGCCAGCAGCCAACTAGTCGCCTATGGCTACACCTTC. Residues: CASSQLVAYGYTF.

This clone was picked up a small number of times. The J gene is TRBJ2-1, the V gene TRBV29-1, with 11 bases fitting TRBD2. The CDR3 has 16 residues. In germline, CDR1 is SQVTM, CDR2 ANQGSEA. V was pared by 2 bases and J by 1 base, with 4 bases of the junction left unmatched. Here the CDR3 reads CSVESASGGSYNEQFF. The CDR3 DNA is TGCAGCGTTGAATCGGCTAGCGGGGGGTCCTACAATGAGCAGTTCTTC.